These 17 T cell receptor beta chains were all obtained from the same sample, sequenced in a study of T-cell reconstitution after alpha-beta-depleted transplantation in children. Preparation of the TCRbeta library involved a method that used unique molecular identifiers. TCRdb independently ran MiXCR on the PCR reads; one entry per CDR3 protein. The table includes around 600,000 distinct CDR3 sequences, more than 20% detected once. The sequences come from PBMCs, mostly from graft donor cells, collected 360 days after TCRalphabeta/CD19-depleted stem cell transplant. Every receptor here comes from a boy in the first two years of life who had a stem cell transplant for acute myeloid leukemia, so the T cells may come from the graft donor.

The chain couples TRBV27 to TRBJ2-7, with a possible D match to TRBD2 (6 bases). The V end lost 8 bases, the J end lost 3 bases, and 20 bases lay between the germline ends. This CDR3 is built from 15 residues. From germline, CDR1 is MNHEY and CDR2 SMNVEV (reference sequence). The DNA of the CDR3 is TGTGCCAGCGGGCAGGGAGGAAGCCCTTTCTACGAGCAGTACTTC. Translation gives CASGQGGSPFYEQYF.

This clonotype was picked up a small number of times. This sequence joins TRBV5-6 and TRBJ2-7; a weak D match, TRBD1 (5 bases). The CDR3 is 12 amino acids. The V gene's germline CDR1 is SGHDT and CDR2 YYEEEE. Trimming pared 0 bases from V and 8 bases from J, leaving 9 bases between. The chain's CDR3 is CASSLGQGKQYV. The CDR3 DNA follows: TGTGCCAGCAGCTTGGGGCAGGGTAAGCAGTACGTC.

This chain joins TRBV12-3 or TRBV12-4 and TRBJ1-2; D is possibly TRBD1 (5 bases). The CDR3 sequence is 16 residues long. Between the trimmed V and J ends, which lost 0 bases and 0 bases, there was a span of 11 bases. CDR3 sequence reads: CASSLAGRGTNYGYTF. CDR3 bases: TGTGCCAGCAGTTTAGCGGGGAGGGGCACTAACTATGGCTACACCTTC.

The chain employs TRBV6-1 and TRBJ2-2; 11 bases agree with TRBD2. The V gene end was trimmed by 4 bases and the J gene end by 7 bases; junction bases not matched to a gene: 5. The CDR3 covers 15 residues. CDR1 and CDR2 (germline): MNHNS, SASEGT. CDR3 in DNA: TGTGCCAGCAGTGCAACTAGCGGGGGTGGCGGGGAGCTGTTTTTT. It encodes CASSATSGGGGELFF.

This clonotype came up a few times. J is TRBJ2-7 and V is TRBV4-3; the match to TRBD2 covers 11 bases. There are 17 residues in the CDR3. Germline assignment: CDR1 LGHNA and CDR2 YSLEER. Germline trimming cut 0 bases from V and 0 bases from J; bases unmatched to any gene: 4. The CDR3 region is CASSQDQGLAASYEQYF. DNA of the CDR3: TGCGCCAGCAGCCAAGATCAGGGACTAGCGGCCTCCTACGAGCAGTACTTC.

The chain combines TRBV4-1 with TRBJ2-5; D is ambiguous. The CDR3 loop spans 13 amino acids. The germline V and J ends were trimmed by 3 bases and 5 bases, with 10 bases remaining between them. Germline-derived CDR1 and CDR2 are MGHRA and YSYEKL. CDR3 DNA sequence: TGCGCCAGCAGCCAGGGCGCTGCTGAGACCCAGTACTTC. It yields the protein CASSQGAAETQYF.

The chain links TRBV15 to TRBJ2-1; 9 positions agree with TRBD2. With 6 bases clipped from V and 5 bases from J, the junction kept 8 bases outside the gene matches. This CDR3 contains 15 residues. The germline CDR1 and CDR2 sequences are LNHNV and YYDKDF (reference sequence). This chain's CDR3 is CATSTWTSVDNEQFF. DNA of the CDR3: TGTGCCACCAGTACCTGGACTAGCGTCGACAATGAGCAGTTCTTC.

This clonotype was observed a handful of times. This sequence joins TRBV11-2 and TRBJ1-2; D gene uncertain. The V and J ends lost 8 bases and 8 bases respectively, with 18 bases between them. The CDR3 extends over 13 amino acids. Germline V lookup: CDR1 SGHAT, CDR2 FQNNGV. This chain's CDR3 is CASEGGWSKGYTF. The DNA for the CDR3 is TGTGCCAGCGAGGGTGGTTGGAGTAAGGGCTACACCTTC.

This clonotype was picked up many times. V usage is TRBV3-1 and J usage is TRBJ2-7; D possibly corresponds to TRBD2 (5 bases). This CDR3 is 14 amino acids long. Trimming left V 3 bases short and J 5 bases short, with 14 bases between. Per the germline V gene, CDR1 is LGHDT and CDR2 is YNNKEL (reference sequence). The CDR3 DNA reads as TGTGCCAGCAGCCATGGCCGGGTGGGAGACGAGCAGTACGTC. This codes for CASSHGRVGDEQYV.

V gene TRBV6-1 combines with J gene TRBJ2-3, with D perhaps TRBD1 (6 bases). Germline values: CDR1 MNHNS, CDR2 SASEGT. This CDR3 contains 16 residues. The V and J ends lost 4 bases and 7 bases respectively, with 21 bases between them. CDR3 DNA sequence: TGTGCCAGCAGTGCCCGGACAGCCGTATGGTTGAATACGCAGTATTTT. Its protein product is CASSARTAVWLNTQYF.

This clonotype was picked up many times. The CDR3 nucleotides are TGCAGTGTCCGGGGTGGGGAGACCCAGTACTTC. Its translation is CSVRGGETQYF. The chain recombines TRBV20-1 with TRBJ2-5, with D perhaps TRBD2 (5 bases). Trimming took 7 bases from V and 5 from J, leaving 11 bases between them. This CDR3 is 11 amino acids long. Germline lookup yields CDR1 DFQATT and CDR2 SNEGSKA (reference sequence).

Concerning this clonotype itself: A read error may explain this, as a much larger clone is one base away. The chain has TRBV7-9 and TRBJ1-2; D gene uncertain. CDR3 length: 13 residues. The ends were cut back, 4 bases at V and 10 bases at J, with 16 bases in the middle. The germline gives CDR1 SEHNR, CDR2 FQNEAQ (reference sequence). CDR3 DNA sequence: TGTGCCAGCAGCTATCTCGTAGGAGGTGACTACACCTTC. It translates to CASSYLVGGDYTF.

V gene TRBV20-1 combines with J gene TRBJ1-1; D possibly corresponds to TRBD1 (6 bases). Germline V gene data show CDR1 as DFQATT and CDR2 as SNEGSKA (reference sequence). The CDR3 consists of 14 residues. V was cut by 6 bases and J by 7 bases, with 21 bases left in between. CDR3 region: CSALLNRASLEAFF. In nucleotides, the CDR3 is TGCAGTGCACTACTAAACAGGGCTTCCCTTGAAGCTTTCTTT.

As regards this clonotype: An end of the junction does not agree with germline; a read error may underlie this. The rearrangement joins TRBV11-2 to TRBJ2-4, with a possible D match to TRBD1 (6 bases). The CDR3 covers 14 residues. Per germline, CDR1 SGHAT and CDR2 FQNNGV. CDR3 DNA: TGTGCCAGCAGTGACACGGACAGCAAAGACATTCAGTACTTC. Translation gives CASSDTDSKDIQYF.

This clonotype was counted a few times. J is TRBJ1-1 and V is TRBV6-5, with a weak D call TRBD1 (5 bases). V lost 1 base and J lost 10, with 16 bases in between. In germline, CDR1 is MNHEY, CDR2 SVGAGI. This CDR3 is built from 14 residues. The CDR3 loop reads CASSYFYRKDRAFF. DNA of the CDR3: TGTGCCAGCAGTTACTTCTACAGGAAGGATCGAGCTTTCTTT.

The table lists this clonotype with a few counts. The CDR3 DNA follows: TGTGCCAGCAGCTCGTCTGGGACTAGCGGGGATGAGCAGTTCTTC. It specifies CASSSSGTSGDEQFF. This chain joins TRBV11-2 and TRBJ2-1; 13 bases map to TRBD2. With V trimmed by 4 bases and J by 8 bases, 5 bases remained unmatched. CDR1 is SGHAT and CDR2 is FQNNGV in the germline V gene. The CDR3 extends over 15 amino acids. Drawing the rest from reference TRBV11-2 and TRBJ2-1, the complete variable domain is EAGVAQSPRYKIIEKRQSVAFWCNPISGHATLYWYQQILGQGPKLLIQFQNNGVVDDSQLPKDRFSAERLKGVDSTLKIQPAKLEDSAVYLCASSSSGTSGDEQFFGPGTRLTVL.

Many counts were recorded for this clonotype. V and J are TRBV12-3 or TRBV12-4 and TRBJ1-6; TRBD1 is a possible D gene (6 bases). Trimming left V 1 base short and J 0 bases short, with 13 bases between. The CDR3 covers 18 residues. CDR3 sequence (DNA): TGTGCCAGCAGTTTAGGGACACAGGGTAGCTCCTATAATTCACCCCTCCACTTT. It codes for CASSLGTQGSSYNSPLHF.